This TCR beta chain was obtained from a study of blood T cell repertoires in COVID-19. Sequenced by immunoSEQ multiplex PCR; TCRdb stores in-frame clones only, minus some. Counted here are about 200,000 clones, 80% to 90% occurring once; the ten biggest clones make up around 4%. Germline V gene data show CDR1 as MNHEY and CDR2 as SMNVEV (reference sequence). This CDR3 comprises 15 residues. Trimming at V came to 5 bases and at J to 0 bases, leaving 4 bases not matched to a gene. The origin of this receptor is a woman between 40 and 50 years old with acute COVID-19. The material sequenced was PBMCs or T cells enriched from blood (not recorded which). The rearrangement links TRBV27 to TRBJ1-5; 7 bases line up with TRBD1. The CDR3 sequence is CASSEGARSNQPQHF. The CDR3 DNA sequence: TGTGCCAGCAGTGAGGGGGCGCGTAGCAATCAGCCCCAGCATTTT.